This T cell receptor beta chain was captured in a study of monozygotic twins with inflammatory bowel disease. Broader study findings: Among the T cells, different subtypes could not be distinguished.

Researchers put TCRalpha and TCRbeta cDNA through two nested PCRs lasting about 17 and 10 cycles. TCRdb reanalyzed the 5' RACE reads and collapses them to one entry per CDR3 protein, without DNA. Its table lists about 380,000 distinct CDR3 sequences. This CDR3 has 16 residues. Germline V gene sequence: CDR1 SGHTA, CDR2 FQGNSA. A word on this clonotype: Antigen unknown.

The V call is TRBV7-2, the J call TRBJ1-3. The sequenced material came from blood. The TCR comes from a human donor with ulcerative colitis or Crohn's disease, or a healthy co-twin of an affected twin (not recorded which). The CDR3 region is CASSLGGESSGNTIYF.